This T cell receptor (beta chain) was identified during a study of beta chain features in type 1 diabetes. Whole-study findings and limits: In every one of the four CD4+ subsets, TCRB CDR3s were moderately but significantly shorter in Type 1 diabetes patients. Across patients, naive, central memory and Treg TCRB repertoires exhibited apparently greater similarity than was observed across healthy donors.

CDR3 length equals 17 residues. J lost 8 bases, V lost 0 bases, and 10 bases had no gene match. Per the germline V gene, CDR1 is SGHRS and CDR2 is YFSETQ. Each of the CD4+ naive, central memory, regulatory and stem cell-like memory populations was sorted via CD45RO/CCR7/CD25/CD127/CD95/CD27. This clone was seen a few times. Its antigen is not identified. Expressed TCRB transcripts were sequenced, since all the RNA that had been isolated was reverse transcribed. Only in-frame clones appear in the TCRdb table, and some are missing; sequencing was by immunoSEQ multiplex PCR. This table holds around 45,000 clones, approximately 44% found once.

The sample taken for sequencing was stem cell memory CD4+ T cells from blood. The receptor's source is a man aged 25 to 40 with type 1 diabetes. This chain joins TRBV5-1 and TRBJ2-1, with 11 bases aligning to TRBD2. The CDR3 nucleotides read TGCGCCAGCAGCTTGGGGGGTAGCGGGAGGGCCGATCATGAGCAGTTCTTC. Its protein product is CASSLGGSGRADHEQFF.